A selection of T cell receptor beta chains follows, all from one sample in a study of PD-L1 blockade in urothelial cancer. Libraries were prepared by immunoSEQ multiplex PCR; TCRdb keeps only in-frame clonotypes and omits some of them. Among 50,000 to 65,000 clones, nearly 85% were seen once, and the ten largest hold 5% to 7.5%. Sequences were derived from PBMCs, sampled around atezolizumab (anti-PD-L1) treatment. Receptors originate from a man aged 35-49 years with urothelial cancer. CDR3s include the opening cysteine and the closing phenylalanine or tryptophan. The order of the fields is V gene, D gene, clone size, J gene, CDR3 length, CDR3 DNA, CDR3 protein. The D gene is left open where the match is weak. The size entry is marked missing in some rows and otherwise reads once, few, many or a size class.

V: TRBV15; D: .; size: .; J: TRBJ2-5; length: 13; DNA: TGTGCCACCAGCCGGGACACTAAAGAGACCCAGTACTTC; CDR3: CATSRDTKETQYF
V: TRBV27; D: TRBD1; size: .; J: TRBJ1-1; length: 13; DNA: TGTGCCAGCAGTTTCCGGGACAGGGGAGTTGCTTTCTTT; CDR3: CASSFRDRGVAFF
V: TRBV7-2; D: .; size: .; J: TRBJ2-5; length: 14; DNA: TGTGCCAGCAGCAATACCCAGGGGCGGGAGACCCAGTACTTC; CDR3: CASSNTQGRETQYF
V: TRBV6-5; D: .; size: .; J: TRBJ1-1; length: 14; DNA: TGTGCCAGCAGTTACTCGAATGGGGCCACTGAAGCTTTCTTT; CDR3: CASSYSNGATEAFF
V: TRBV19; D: .; size: once; J: TRBJ1-1; length: 16; DNA: TGTGCCAGTAGATCAGACCCGGGGGGCGCAGACACTGAAGCTTTCTTT; CDR3: CASRSDPGGADTEAFF
V: TRBV4-1; D: TRBD2; size: .; J: TRBJ2-3; length: 14; DNA: TGCGCCAGCAGCCGGGAAGGGAGGGCCGATACGCAGTATTTT; CDR3: CASSREGRADTQYF
V: TRBV5-1; D: TRBD1; size: few; J: TRBJ2-2; length: 14; DNA: TGCGCCAGCAGCGAACAGGGGGCGTCCGGGGAGCTGTTTTTT; CDR3: CASSEQGASGELFF
V: TRBV4-1; D: TRBD2; size: .; J: TRBJ2-1; length: 12; DNA: TGCGCCAGCAGCCAACCCTCCGGGACTATGTTCTTC; CDR3: CASSQPSGTMFF
V: TRBV9; D: TRBD2; size: .; J: TRBJ2-1; length: 16; DNA: TGTGCCAGCAGCGTATCAACGGGAGGACCCTACAATGAGCAGTTCTTC; CDR3: CASSVSTGGPYNEQFF
V: TRBV28; D: TRBD1; size: .; J: TRBJ2-5; length: 14; DNA: TGTGCCAGCAGTTCCGGGACAGGCCAAGAGACCCAGTACTTC; CDR3: CASSSGTGQETQYF
V: TRBV27; D: TRBD2; size: few; J: TRBJ2-1; length: 15; DNA: TGTGCCAGCAGGGAGGGAGCGGGAGCTTACAATGAGCAGTTCTTC; CDR3: CASREGAGAYNEQFF
V: TRBV5-1; D: .; size: .; J: TRBJ1-1; length: 14; DNA: TGCGCCAGCAGCCGTCGACAGGAGAACACTGAAGCTTTCTTT; CDR3: CASSRRQENTEAFF
V: TRBV28; D: TRBD2; size: .; J: TRBJ2-3; length: 14; DNA: TGTGCCAGCAGAACTAGCGACAGCACAGATACGCAGTATTTT; CDR3: CASRTSDSTDTQYF
V: TRBV10-3; D: .; size: .; J: TRBJ2-3; length: 11; DNA: TGTGCCACCCAAAAACAAGATACGCAGTATTTT; CDR3: CATQKQDTQYF
V: TRBV30; D: TRBD1; size: few; J: TRBJ1-1; length: 13; DNA: TGTGCCTACTCCGGGACAGGGACTGGGTGGGCTTTCTTT; CDR3: CAYSGTGTGWAFF
V: TRBV19; D: TRBD2; size: .; J: TRBJ2-3; length: 15; DNA: TGTGCCAGTAGTAGGCGGGAGTGGGCTACAGATACGCAGTATTTT; CDR3: CASSRREWATDTQYF
V: TRBV18; D: .; size: once; J: TRBJ1-1; length: 13; DNA: TGTGCCAGCTCACCATTTAGCGAGCAGGAAGCTTTCTTT; CDR3: CASSPFSEQEAFF
V: TRBV11-2; D: .; size: .; J: TRBJ2-7; length: 18; DNA: TGTGCCAGCAGCCCGATTACTAGAAGCAGGGGAGAACCCTACGAGCAGTACTTC; CDR3: CASSPITRSRGEPYEQYF
V: TRBV5-1; D: TRBD1; size: few; J: TRBJ1-5; length: 15; DNA: TGCGCCAGCAGCCCCGGGACAGGGGAGGGTCAGCCCCAGCATTTT; CDR3: CASSPGTGEGQPQHF
V: TRBV5-6; D: .; size: .; J: TRBJ1-2; length: 14; DNA: TGTGCCAGCAGCTTGGAGGCAGGTAGCTATGGCTACACCTTC; CDR3: CASSLEAGSYGYTF
V: TRBV6-5; D: .; size: .; J: TRBJ1-2; length: 14; DNA: TGTGCCAGCAGTTACGCCGGGACTCACTATGGCTACACCTTC; CDR3: CASSYAGTHYGYTF
V: TRBV4-1; D: .; size: .; J: TRBJ2-1; length: 16; DNA: TGCGCCAGCAGCTGGCGGCCGGGCCGGGGAGACAATGAGCAGTTCTTC; CDR3: CASSWRPGRGDNEQFF
V: TRBV2; D: .; size: .; J: TRBJ1-5; length: 11; DNA: TGTGCCAGCAGTTCAACACGGGCCCAGCATTTT; CDR3: CASSSTRAQHF
V: TRBV6-5; D: .; size: .; J: TRBJ1-4; length: 14; DNA: TGTGCCAGCAGTTACCGTCTAACTAATGAAAAACTGTTTTTT; CDR3: CASSYRLTNEKLFF
V: TRBV27; D: TRBD1; size: .; J: TRBJ1-2; length: 14; DNA: TGTGCCAGCAGCTCGGGACAGGGGGAGAATGGCTACACCTTC; CDR3: CASSSGQGENGYTF
V: TRBV9; D: .; size: once; J: TRBJ2-3; length: 15; DNA: TGTGCCAGCAGCGTAGCGACTAGTGGTTGGGATACGCAGTATTTT; CDR3: CASSVATSGWDTQYF